This is a list of T cell receptor beta chains from one sample in a study of blood T cell repertoires in COVID-19. TCRdb keeps only in-frame clones here, not all; method: immunoSEQ multiplex PCR. The sample has more than 300,000 clones, 80% to 90% seen once. The sequencing sample was made of peripheral blood. The origin of the receptors is a man between 18 and 29 years old who had recovered from COVID-19. CDR3s include the opening cysteine and the closing phenylalanine or tryptophan. The D gene is left open where the match is weak. Some rows have no size entry. The others give once, few or many, or a class for an expanded clone.

j_call d_call v_call clone_size cdr3_aa cdr3_nt
TRBJ1-5 TRBD1 TRBV6-6 few CASRVQGASNQPQHF TGTGCCAGCAGGGTACAGGGGGCCAGCAATCAGCCCCAGCATTTT
TRBJ2-3 TRBD2 TRBV4-1 . CASSQESGRGTDTQYF TGCGCCAGCAGCCAAGAAAGCGGGAGAGGGACAGATACGCAGTATTTT
TRBJ2-7 . TRBV6-5 once CASSLQSQAQGEQYF TGTGCCAGCAGCCTCCAATCACAGGCCCAGGGCGAGCAGTACTTC
TRBJ1-1 . TRBV5-1 once CASRLFGMNTEAFF TGCGCCAGCAGACTATTTGGAATGAACACTGAAGCTTTCTTT
TRBJ1-6 TRBD1 TRBV2 once CASRRQGRPLHF TGTGCCAGCAGACGACAGGGACGACCCCTCCACTTT
TRBJ2-7 TRBD2 TRBV10-2 few CASSEPPAGNYEQYF TGCGCCAGCAGTGAGCCCCCAGCGGGAAACTACGAGCAGTACTTC
TRBJ1-1 TRBD1 TRBV19 . CASSMIQGTTEAFF TGTGCCAGTAGTATGATACAGGGGACCACTGAAGCTTTCTTT
TRBJ2-1 . TRBV29-1 . CSVESSVDYNEQFF TGCAGCGTTGAAAGTAGCGTTGACTACAATGAGCAGTTCTTC
TRBJ2-5 . TRBV7-2 . CASSATQETQYF TGTGCCAGCAGCGCGACACAAGAGACCCAGTACTTC
TRBJ1-1 TRBD1 TRBV7-2 . CASTKYRGINTEAFF TGTGCCAGCACCAAATACAGGGGGATCAACACTGAAGCTTTCTTT
TRBJ1-1 . TRBV5-4 . CASSLWGGGTPTEAFF TGTGCCAGCAGCTTGTGGGGAGGCGGGACTCCGACCGAAGCTTTCTTT
TRBJ2-7 TRBD1 TRBV7-9 . CASSKEDRFDEQYF TGTGCCAGCAGCAAAGAGGACAGGTTCGACGAGCAGTACTTC
TRBJ2-3 TRBD1 TRBV9 . CASAGTGGTDTQYF TGTGCCAGCGCCGGGACAGGCGGGACAGATACGCAGTATTTT
TRBJ1-1 . TRBV20-1 . CSASQAANTEAFF TGCAGTGCTAGTCAGGCAGCGAACACTGAAGCTTTCTTT
TRBJ2-1 . TRBV10-3 . CAITGSNAGMRYEQFF TGTGCCATCACGGGGTCTAACGCGGGAATGCGTTATGAGCAGTTCTTC
TRBJ2-7 TRBD1 TRBV3-1/TRBV3-2 . CASSQQGAGEQYF TGTGCCAGCAGCCAACAGGGGGCTGGCGAGCAGTACTTC
TRBJ1-1 TRBD1 TRBV5-4 . CASSFDRVNTEAFF TGTGCCAGCAGCTTCGACAGGGTCAACACTGAAGCTTTCTTT
TRBJ1-1 TRBD1 TRBV7-9 . CASGDRGQLPDEAFF TGTGCCAGCGGGGACAGGGGGCAACTTCCTGATGAAGCTTTCTTT
TRBJ1-1 . TRBV5-1 . CASSLEAGVFTEAFF TGCGCCAGCAGCTTGGAGGCAGGGGTTTTTACTGAAGCTTTCTTT
TRBJ2-2 . TRBV2 . CASQLYPSTGELFF TGTGCCAGCCAGTTATACCCCAGCACCGGGGAGCTGTTTTTT
TRBJ2-1 . TRBV27 . CASSRAGEGNEQFF TGTGCCAGCAGCAGGGCAGGGGAGGGGAATGAGCAGTTCTTC
TRBJ2-2 TRBD1 TRBV23-1 . CASNEDRSTGELFF TGCGCCAGCAACGAGGACAGGTCCACCGGGGAGCTGTTTTTT
TRBJ2-7 . TRBV6-2/TRBV6-3 . CASSESYEQYF TGTGCCAGCAGTGAGAGCTACGAGCAGTACTTC
TRBJ2-1 . TRBV11-2 . CASSSPTSYNEQFF TGTGCCAGCAGCTCGCCAACTAGCTACAATGAGCAGTTCTTC
TRBJ2-5 . TRBV4-2 . CASSQARGTSQETQYF TGTGCCAGCAGCCAAGCCCGCGGGACGTCTCAAGAGACCCAGTACTTC
TRBJ1-5 . TRBV10-2 few CASSEPGAAANQPQHF TGCGCCAGCAGTGAGCCTGGGGCGGCAGCGAATCAGCCCCAGCATTTT
TRBJ2-3 TRBD2 TRBV27 . CASSPARAGAGTDTQYF TGTGCCAGCAGTCCGGCACGAGCGGGGGCGGGCACAGATACGCAGTATTTT
TRBJ2-3 . TRBV25-1 . CASSLDIYPTDTQYF TGTGCCAGCAGCCTCGACATCTACCCCACAGATACGCAGTATTTT